This T cell receptor beta chain was observed in a study of Graves' ophthalmopathy and Graves' hyperthyroidism. Study outcomes and limitations: Detection in blood was also observed for most expanded thyroid clonotypes above 0.001 frequency.

V dropped 8 bases and J dropped 4 bases, with 14 bases sitting between them. Germline V CDR1 and CDR2: ENHRY, SYGVKD. The CDR3 runs 14 residues. Using RNA transcripts, the TCR beta CDR3 regions were amplified. RT-PCR was first run with HTBI primers, then multiplex PCR in a second round. MiXCR, applied by TCRdb to the multiplex PCR reads, yields one record per CDR3 protein. This sample has about 700,000 distinct CDR3 sequences; roughly 40% occur once, and the top ten carry about 40%. About this clonotype: Its cognate antigen is unknown.

In this cohort, patients with other autoimmune diseases, uncontrolled infections, pregnancy or lactation were excluded. The sequencing sample was made of peripheral blood. The sequence was obtained from an adult man with Graves' ophthalmopathy. The chain recombines TRBV10-3 with TRBJ2-2; D uncertain. CDR3 DNA: TGTGCCATCTCCTTGTGGGCGAGCACCGGGGAGCTGTTTTTT. It codes for CAISLWASTGELFF.